This is a list of T cell receptor beta chains from one sample in a study of OX40 agonist ivuxolimab in advanced cancers. Data came from immunoSEQ multiplex PCR; TCRdb stores just in-frame clones and leaves some out. The data contain 55,000 to 80,000 clones, more than 85% of them singletons. The sequences come from CD4+ or CD8+ T cells sorted from blood, collected in a trial of the OX40 agonist ivuxolimab. All receptors derive from an adult with an advanced solid tumor such as melanoma, head and neck, liver or kidney cancer. CDR3s include the opening cysteine and the closing phenylalanine or tryptophan. A D gene is named only where the DNA matches it firmly. A row's size may be missing; if present it is once, few, many or a size class.

>14|NA|TRBD2|TRBV5-1|TRBJ2-1
TGCGCCAGCAGCTTGTTGGGACTAGCGGATGAGCAGTTCTTC
CASSLLGLADEQFF
>13|NA|NA|TRBV6-1|TRBJ2-7
TGTGCCAGCAGTGCCGGGCCTACCTACGAGCAGTACTTC
CASSAGPTYEQYF
>17|NA|TRBD2|TRBV14|TRBJ2-1
TGTGCCAGCACCACAGGGTCTAGCGGGTACGGTTACAATGAGCAGTTCTTC
CASTTGSSGYGYNEQFF
>18|NA|TRBD1|TRBV9|TRBJ1-3
TGTGCCAGCAGCGTAGATGGGAGGGGGCTCCCTTCTGGAAACACCATATATTTT
CASSVDGRGLPSGNTIYF
>13|NA|NA|TRBV7-2|TRBJ1-3
TGTGCCAGCAGTCCTAGCTCGGGAAACACCATATATTTT
CASSPSSGNTIYF
>14|once|NA|TRBV13|TRBJ2-5
TGTGCCAGCAGCTTAGGAGGGGTCGTAGAGACCCAGTACTTC
CASSLGGVVETQYF
>12|once|NA|TRBV2|TRBJ1-5
TGTGCCAGCCGCGGCTTAAATCAGCCCCAGCATTTT
CASRGLNQPQHF
>14|NA|TRBD1|TRBV19|TRBJ2-7
TGTGCCAGTACTCCGGGACAGGGGAAATACGAGCAGTACTTC
CASTPGQGKYEQYF
>13|NA|TRBD1|TRBV7-3|TRBJ2-1
TGTGCCAGCAGCACAGGACAGGCCAATGAGCAGTTCTTC
CASSTGQANEQFF
>19|NA|TRBD1|TRBV19|TRBJ1-2
TGTGCCAGTAGTATATCCGCCCCACGACAGGGAAGGACTAACTATGGCTACACCTTC
CASSISAPRQGRTNYGYTF
>17|NA|TRBD2|TRBV5-4|TRBJ2-5
TGTGCCAGCAGCCTCGGGACTAGCGGGCCAACGGGAGAGACCCAGTACTTC
CASSLGTSGPTGETQYF
>13|NA|NA|TRBV6-5|TRBJ1-1
TGTGCCAGCAGTTTGACCCGGGACACTGAAGCTTTCTTT
CASSLTRDTEAFF
>12|NA|NA|TRBV27|TRBJ2-2
TGTGCCAGCAGTTTGGACACCGGGGAGCTGTTTTTT
CASSLDTGELFF
>15|few|NA|TRBV2|TRBJ2-3
TGTGCCAGCAGGAAGCGCCTCATCCCCACAGATACGCAGTATTTT
CASRKRLIPTDTQYF
>13|NA|NA|TRBV6-1|TRBJ1-6
TGTGCCAGCAGTCAGCTCCTAGATTCACCCCTCCACTTT
CASSQLLDSPLHF
>13|NA|NA|TRBV6-1|TRBJ2-1
TGTGCCAGCAACCGCCAACGGTGGTATGAGCAGTTCTTC
CASNRQRWYEQFF
>14|NA|NA|TRBV5-1|TRBJ2-1
TGCGCCAGCAGCTTAGGGATATACTACAATGAGCAGTTCTTC
CASSLGIYYNEQFF
>13|NA|NA|TRBV27|TRBJ1-4
TGTGCCAGCAGTTTCAGGGATAATGAAAAACTGTTTTTT
CASSFRDNEKLFF
>14|NA|NA|TRBV19|TRBJ2-2
TGTGCCAGTAGAGGGACAAGAAACACCGGGGAGCTGTTTTTT
CASRGTRNTGELFF
>16|NA|TRBD1|TRBV14|TRBJ1-4
TGTGCCAGCAGCCATCGGGACAGCGCAACTAATGAAAAACTGTTTTTT
CASSHRDSATNEKLFF
>16|NA|TRBD2|TRBV14|TRBJ2-3
TGTGCCAGCAGCCGGTCGGTTAGCGGGATCACAGATACGCAGTATTTT
CASSRSVSGITDTQYF
>17|NA|NA|TRBV7-2|TRBJ1-3
TGTGCCAGCAGCTTAGCCCCGAATCGTGGAGGCGGAAACACCATATATTTT
CASSLAPNRGGGNTIYF
>15|NA|TRBD1|TRBV19|TRBJ2-7
TGTGCCAGTAGCACGGCAGGGGGCAAGTCCTACGAGCAGTACTTC
CASSTAGGKSYEQYF
>14|once|TRBD1|TRBV6-6|TRBJ2-3
TGTGCCAGCAGCTCGGGACAGATCACAGATACGCAGTATTTT
CASSSGQITDTQYF
>16|NA|NA|TRBV14|TRBJ1-1
TGTGCCAGCAGCCAGAAGAATAGACAGCCTTACACTGAAGCTTTCTTT
CASSQKNRQPYTEAFF
>16|NA|TRBD2|TRBV27|TRBJ2-7
TGTGCCAGCAGTTTATCGGGTAGCGGGAGGACCTACGAGCAGTACTTC
CASSLSGSGRTYEQYF
>15|NA|NA|TRBV14|TRBJ2-1
TGTGCCAGCAGCCCGCGGGCGGGGTCCTACAATGAGCAGTTCTTC
CASSPRAGSYNEQFF
>13|NA|TRBD1|TRBV28|TRBJ2-7
TGTGCCAGCAGACGGACAGGACTCTACGAGCAGTACTTC
CASRRTGLYEQYF
>12|NA|TRBD2|TRBV28|TRBJ2-1
TGTGCCAGCAGTCGGGGGGACCTTCGGCAGTTCTTC
CASSRGDLRQFF
>13|NA|TRBD1|TRBV10-3|TRBJ2-1
TGTGCCATCAGAGGACAGGGTAGGGATGAGCAGTTCTTC
CAIRGQGRDEQFF
>11|NA|NA|TRBV29-1|TRBJ2-7
TGCAGCGTTGCGGACAGCAACGAGCAGTACTTC
CSVADSNEQYF
>12|NA|NA|TRBV9|TRBJ2-3
TGTGCCAGCACCCGGGACTCAGATACGCAGTATTTT
CASTRDSDTQYF
>14|NA|TRBD1|TRBV5-1|TRBJ1-1
TGCGCCAGCAGCCCCGGACAGGGCGGCACTGAAGCTTTCTTT
CASSPGQGGTEAFF
>16|NA|TRBD2|TRBV4-3|TRBJ2-3
TGCGCCAGCAGCCAAGATGGCGGGAGGCCCACAGATACGCAGTATTTT
CASSQDGGRPTDTQYF
>15|NA|TRBD1|TRBV5-6|TRBJ2-1
TGTGCCAGCAGCCTGGGACAGATCTCCTACAATGAGCAGTTCTTC
CASSLGQISYNEQFF
>14|few|NA|TRBV5-1|TRBJ2-3
TGCGCCAGCAACCCTCGAGGGCGGCCAGATACGCAGTATTTT
CASNPRGRPDTQYF
>15|NA|TRBD1|TRBV7-9|TRBJ1-5
TGTGCCAGCAGCCCCGGGACAGGGGAGGGTCAGCCCCAGCATTTT
CASSPGTGEGQPQHF
>17|NA|TRBD1|TRBV30|TRBJ2-3
TGTGCCTGGAGTGTCAGTTATTGGACAGGGAGGTCAGATACGCAGTATTTT
CAWSVSYWTGRSDTQYF
>13|NA|NA|TRBV6-4|TRBJ2-2
TGTGCCAGCAGTCCGGTAGTCACCGGGGAGCTGTTTTTT
CASSPVVTGELFF
>13|NA|TRBD2|TRBV29-1|TRBJ2-3
TGCAGCGTCCTAACGAGCGGGGGGGATACGCAGTATTTT
CSVLTSGGDTQYF
>15|NA|NA|TRBV5-4|TRBJ1-4
TGTGCCAGCAGCTTGGCCGGCACCCTAAATGAAAAACTGTTTTTT
CASSLAGTLNEKLFF
>15|NA|NA|TRBV19|TRBJ1-5
TGTGCCAGTAGTATAGGCGGTAATAGCAATCAGCCCCAGCATTTT
CASSIGGNSNQPQHF
>14|NA|NA|TRBV5-6|TRBJ2-7
TGTGCCAGCAGCTCAACAGGGAGGCGCTACGAGCAGTACTTC
CASSSTGRRYEQYF
>13|NA|NA|TRBV6-5|TRBJ2-7
TGTGCCAGCAAACGACAGGACTCCTACGAGCAGTACTTC
CASKRQDSYEQYF
>16|NA|TRBD1|TRBV19|TRBJ1-1
TGTGCCAGTAGTACGGACAGGGAGAATATGAACACTGAAGCTTTCTTT
CASSTDRENMNTEAFF
>17|few|TRBD2|TRBV5-1|TRBJ2-2
TGCGCCAGCAGCCTCAACTCCGGGACTAGTCCCACCGGGGAGCTGTTTTTT
CASSLNSGTSPTGELFF
>16|NA|NA|TRBV18|TRBJ2-2
TGTGCCAGCTCACCCCGTGGGGGAGCCAACACCGGGGAGCTGTTTTTT
CASSPRGGANTGELFF
>14|few|NA|TRBV5-1|TRBJ2-1
TGCGCCAGCAGCCCAGCGGAGGAAGTGGATGAGCAGTTCTTC
CASSPAEEVDEQFF
>13|NA|NA|TRBV11-2|TRBJ2-1
TGTGCCAGCAGCTTAGGGTCTTTGAGCGGGCAGTTCTTC
CASSLGSLSGQFF
>16|NA|NA|TRBV13|TRBJ2-7
TGTGCCAGCAGCTTAGGGGACCCCGGGACATCCTACGAGCAGTACTTC
CASSLGDPGTSYEQYF
>16|NA|NA|TRBV30|TRBJ2-2
TGTGCCTGGAGTGTACCGGGCGGAGCCACTCCCGGGGAGCTGTTTTTT
CAWSVPGGATPGELFF
>15|NA|TRBD2|TRBV11-2|TRBJ2-1
TGTGCCAGCAGGCTAGCGGGAGGGTCTTACAATGAGCAGTTCTTC
CASRLAGGSYNEQFF
>13|NA|TRBD2|TRBV30|TRBJ2-5
TGTGCCTCCTCAGCGGGGGCCCAAGAGACCCAGTACTTC
CASSAGAQETQYF